Presented here are 20 T cell receptor beta chains from one specimen sequenced in a study of cytomegalovirus exposure and HLA in healthy donors. Profiling relied on immunoSEQ multiplex PCR, and the TCRdb table lists in-frame clones only, not all of them. The repertoire holds 55,000 to 70,000 clones, with roughly 94% as singletons. The source material was PBMCs. These receptors originate from a young man in good health and CMV-seronegative.

This clone was recorded once. This chain joins TRBV10-3 and TRBJ1-2; D remains unclear. Trimming removed 11 bases from V and 5 bases from J, with 21 bases in between. Germline V gene data show CDR1 as ENHRY and CDR2 as SYGVKD. CDR3 size: 14 residues. CDR3 nucleotides: TGTGCCGTTAACGAGGCACCGGAGAAGTATGGCTACACCTTC. This sequence encodes CAVNEAPEKYGYTF.

J is TRBJ2-1 and V is TRBV11-3, with D tentatively TRBD1 (6 bases). The V gene's germline CDR1 is SGHNT and CDR2 YENEEA. CDR3 length equals 17 residues. V lost 5 bases and J 2 bases, leaving 19 bases between the germline ends. The CDR3 DNA sequence: TGTGCCAGCAGCGTCCGGGACACCTTAAAGGCCTACAATGAGCAGTTCTTC. As protein: CASSVRDTLKAYNEQFF.

The gene calls are TRBV7-9 and TRBJ1-1; 10 bases line up with TRBD1. The V and J ends lost 1 base and 7 bases, in that order; junction bases with no gene match: 3. Per the germline V gene, CDR1 is SEHNR and CDR2 is FQNEAQ (reference sequence). The CDR3 totals 14 residues. The CDR3 spells CASSLETGGGEAFF. The CDR3 DNA sequence: TGTGCCAGCAGCTTAGAGACAGGGGGCGGTGAAGCTTTCTTT.

The V gene is TRBV6-1, the J gene TRBJ1-5, with unresolved D. V was cut by 3 bases and J by 8 bases, with 14 bases left in between. The CDR3 length is 14 residues. Germline CDR1 and CDR2: MNHNS and SASEGT. CDR3 nucleotides: TGTGCCAGCAGTGATACAGCTCATGGTAAGCCCCAGCATTTT. Its protein is CASSDTAHGKPQHF.

On this clone: A junction boundary mismatches the germline segment, possibly from a read error. The chain couples TRBV19 to TRBJ1-1; a possible D gene is TRBD1 (5 bases). CDR1 and CDR2 from the germline V gene are LNHDA and SQIVND (reference sequence). The CDR3 is 13 amino acids. CDR3 residues: CASSIAPRGEQDF. DNA for the CDR3: TGTGCCAGTAGTATAGCCCCCCGGGGGGAGCAGGACTTT.

The J gene is TRBJ2-7, the V gene TRBV13, with 13 nucleotides matching TRBD2. The CDR3 has 14 amino acids. CDR1 PRHDT and CDR2 FYEKMQ come from the germline V gene (reference sequence). Trimming removed 5 bases from V and 2 bases from J; junction bases left unmatched: 0. In DNA form, the CDR3 reads TGTGCCAGCAGCGGGACTAGCGGGGCCTACGAGCAGTACTTC. Translating gives CASSGTSGAYEQYF.

The chain employs TRBV27 and TRBJ1-1; D uncertain. Looked up from germline, CDR1 is MNHEY and CDR2 is SMNVEV (reference sequence). CDR3 length: 16 residues. Trimming took 3 bases from V and 0 from J, leaving 14 bases between them. The DNA for the CDR3 is TGTGCCAGCAGTTTTTCCAGACGGGAAGTGAACACTGAAGCTTTCTTT. Encoded protein: CASSFSRREVNTEAFF.

The chain carries TRBV5-4 and TRBJ2-7; 10 bases are a match to TRBD2. The CDR3 contains 16 residues. Trimming took 3 bases from V and 6 from J; bases not matched to a gene: 12. CDR1 and CDR2 from the germline V gene are SGHNT and YYREEE (reference sequence). The CDR3 sequence is CASSSKREGHQGEQYF. CDR3 nucleotide sequence: TGTGCCAGCAGCTCCAAGCGGGAGGGCCACCAAGGCGAGCAGTACTTC.

The gene calls are TRBV11-2 and TRBJ1-1; D might be TRBD1 (6 bases). V lost 1 base, J lost 6 bases, and 12 bases lay in between. There are 14 residues in the CDR3. CDR1 is SGHAT and CDR2 is FQNNGV in the germline V gene. The CDR3 coding sequence is TGTGCCAGCAGCTTAGCAGGGACAAAGGCTGAAGCTTTCTTT. This codes for CASSLAGTKAEAFF.

This clone appeared a few times. The rearrangement uses TRBV6-5 and TRBJ2-7, with TRBD2 matching 11 bases. The CDR3 has 14 amino acids. Looked up from germline, CDR1 is MNHEY and CDR2 is SVGAGI. The V segment lost 6 bases and the J segment 6 bases; nucleotides outside the gene matches: 7. The CDR3 nucleotides are TGTGCCAGCAGCCCAACTAGCGGGAGAGGCGAGCAGTACTTC. It encodes CASSPTSGRGEQYF.

This clone has only one observation. This sequence joins TRBV7-8 and TRBJ2-7, with TRBD1 matching 12 bases. J lost 6 bases, V lost 1 base, and 4 bases had no gene match. The CDR3 extends over 15 amino acids. Germline V gene data show CDR1 as SGHVS and CDR2 as FQNEAQ. The CDR3 DNA reads as TGTGCCAGCAGCTTAGGGGGACAGGGGGCACGCGAGCAGTACTTC. It encodes CASSLGGQGAREQYF.

J is TRBJ1-1 and V is TRBV6-6; D perhaps matches TRBD1 (5 bases). Germline lookup yields CDR1 MNHNY and CDR2 SVGAGI (reference sequence). Between the trimmed V and J ends, which lost 1 base and 3 bases, there was a span of 9 bases. The CDR3 is 14 residues long. CDR3 nucleotides: TGTGCCAGCAGTTACTTTGTCAGGGACACTGAAGCTTTCTTT. Translation: CASSYFVRDTEAFF.

The chain joins TRBV7-8 to TRBJ1-3; no clear D gene. Per germline, CDR1 SGHVS and CDR2 FQNEAQ. This CDR3 contains 16 residues. Trimming stripped 5 bases from V and 0 bases from J, with 14 bases between. DNA for the CDR3: TGTGCCAGCAGCCTAGAAGGCAGGTCCTCTGGAAACACCATATATTTT. Its protein product is CASSLEGRSSGNTIYF.

The rearrangement links TRBV5-1 to TRBJ2-7, with TRBD1 matching over 7 bases. Trimming took 0 bases from V and 6 from J; bases not matched to a gene: 0. Germline lookup yields CDR1 SGHRS and CDR2 YFSETQ. The CDR3 spans 12 residues. The CDR3 sequence: CASSLGQGEQYF. The CDR3 DNA reads TGCGCCAGCAGCTTGGGACAGGGCGAGCAGTACTTC.

This chain joins TRBV7-6 and TRBJ2-3; 9 bases align to TRBD2. With V trimmed by 1 base and J by 6 bases, 20 bases remained unmatched. Germline V gene data show CDR1 as SGHVS and CDR2 as FNYEAQ. The CDR3 has 20 residues. CDR3 nucleotide sequence: TGTGCCAGCAGCTTAGATGGTGGGCTAGCGGGACCCCCGTCCTGGGATACGCAGTATTTT. This translates into CASSLDGGLAGPPSWDTQYF.

The chain joins TRBV6-6 to TRBJ1-1, with 7 nucleotides matching TRBD1. This CDR3 is built from 14 residues. Germline V lookup: CDR1 MNHNY, CDR2 SVGAGI (reference sequence). V was pared by 6 bases and J by 2 bases, with 6 bases of the junction left unmatched. CDR3 sequence reads: CASRYRDRNTEAFF. Here the CDR3 DNA reads TGTGCCAGCAGATACCGGGACAGAAACACTGAAGCTTTCTTT.

This clone has a single count. V usage is TRBV13 and J usage is TRBJ2-3; 9 bases align to TRBD2. The V segment lost 6 bases and the J segment 5 bases; nucleotides outside the gene matches: 12. Germline-derived CDR1 and CDR2 are PRHDT and FYEKMQ (reference sequence). The CDR3 has 16 residues. This CDR3 is CASSFGVLAGRDTQYF. The DNA of the CDR3 is TGTGCCAGCAGTTTCGGGGTCCTAGCGGGAAGAGATACGCAGTATTTT.

This rearrangement joins TRBV27 to TRBJ2-3; no clear D gene. Trimming cost V 4 bases and J 0 bases, with 5 bases left between them. Germline values: CDR1 MNHEY, CDR2 SMNVEV (reference sequence). The CDR3 spans 13 residues. Here the CDR3 DNA reads TGTGCCAGCAGTTCTTTGAGCACAGATACGCAGTATTTT. This sequence encodes CASSSLSTDTQYF.

The chain recombines TRBV4-1 with TRBJ1-2; 7 bases are a match to TRBD1. After removal of 0 bases from V and 4 bases from J, the junction contained 5 bases not matched to a gene. CDR1 and CDR2 (germline): MGHRA, YSYEKL. This CDR3 spans 15 amino acids. CDR3: CASSQEDRPPYGYTF. CDR3 in DNA: TGCGCCAGCAGCCAAGAGGACAGGCCCCCCTATGGCTACACCTTC.

This clone was counted a single time. The gene calls are TRBV5-1 and TRBJ2-1, with 7 positions matching TRBD2. V gave up 1 base and J gave up 5 bases; unmatched junction bases: 3. The germline V gene has CDR1 SGHRS and CDR2 YFSETQ. This CDR3 contains 14 residues. The CDR3 loop is CASSLRGLNNEQFF. The CDR3 DNA reads TGCGCCAGCAGCTTGAGGGGACTAAACAATGAGCAGTTCTTC.